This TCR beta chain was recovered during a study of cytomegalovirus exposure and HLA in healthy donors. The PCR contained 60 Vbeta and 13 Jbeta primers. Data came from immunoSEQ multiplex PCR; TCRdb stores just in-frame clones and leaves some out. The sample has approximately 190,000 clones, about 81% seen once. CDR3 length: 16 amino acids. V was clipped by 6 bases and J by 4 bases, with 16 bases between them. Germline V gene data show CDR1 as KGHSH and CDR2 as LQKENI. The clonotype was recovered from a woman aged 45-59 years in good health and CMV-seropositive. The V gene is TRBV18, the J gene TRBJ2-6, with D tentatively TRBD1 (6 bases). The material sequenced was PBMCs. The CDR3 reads CASSEHRVPGANVLTF. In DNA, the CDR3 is TGTGCCAGCTCGGAACACAGGGTCCCCGGGGCCAACGTCCTGACTTTC.